Below are 7 T cell receptor beta chains sequenced from a single sample in a study of blood T cells in healthy people across ages. The second PCR ran about 7 to 12 cycles with a sample-barcoded 5' primer and J-beta primers. One entry per CDR3 protein, called by TCRdb with MiXCR from the 5' RACE reads. Of about 720,000 distinct CDR3 sequences in the sample, 22% are singletons; the top ten hold around a fifth. The sample was blood. These receptors were collected from a man in his sixties or seventies in good health.

DNA for the CDR3: TGCAGTGCTAGACCTACAGGGGGCGTCGGTGGCTACACCTTC. Amino acid sequence: CSARPTGGVGGYTF. This chain uses TRBV20-1 with TRBJ1-2; 9 positions match TRBD1. Germline V lookup: CDR1 DFQATT, CDR2 SNEGSKA (reference sequence). J lost 7 bases, V lost 2 bases, and 8 bases had no gene match. The CDR3 loop spans 14 amino acids.

The chain is built from TRBV20-1 and TRBJ2-7; 7 bases line up with TRBD1. The CDR3 consists of 14 residues. Germline CDR1 is DFQATT and CDR2 is SNEGSKA (reference sequence). Unmatched junction bases numbered 10, after V lost 3 bases and J lost 5 bases. This CDR3 reads CSAREPGQRDEQYF. In DNA form, the CDR3 reads TGCAGTGCTAGGGAACCGGGACAGAGAGACGAGCAGTACTTC.

V and J are TRBV24-1 and TRBJ2-3; D may be TRBD2 (6 bases). The CDR3 contains 13 residues. Germline lookup yields CDR1 KGHDR and CDR2 SFDVKD. Trimming took off 9 bases at V and 10 bases at J, with 19 bases between the two ends. The CDR3 region has the DNA TGTGCCACCGGCCGCAAGTCGGGGGAGGCGCAGTATTTT. Translation: CATGRKSGEAQYF.

The sample holds a few counts of this clonotype. The gene calls are TRBV3-1 and TRBJ2-1, with D perhaps TRBD1 (7 bases). The CDR3 consists of 11 residues. Germline V lookup: CDR1 LGHDT, CDR2 YNNKEL (reference sequence). The V gene lost 4 bases and the J gene lost 14 bases, with 12 bases spanning the gap. This chain's CDR3 is CASSPGGTEFF. CDR3 nucleotides: TGTGCCAGCAGCCCAGGGGGGACGGAGTTCTTC.

The rearrangement links TRBV24-1 to TRBJ2-1, with 8 nucleotides matching TRBD1. The CDR3 spans 15 residues. After removal of 4 bases from V and 5 bases from J, the junction contained 6 bases not matched to a gene. Germline V CDR1 and CDR2: KGHDR, SFDVKD. CDR3 in amino acids: CATSDPDRVNNEQFF. CDR3 bases: TGTGCCACCAGTGACCCGGACAGGGTCAACAATGAGCAGTTCTTC.

V is TRBV28 and J is TRBJ1-1; possibly TRBD1 for D (6 bases). The length of the CDR3 is 14 residues. Germline V gives CDR1 MDHEN, CDR2 SYDVKM. V lost 1 base and J 6 bases, leaving 12 bases between the germline ends. This CDR3 is CASSLLQGWAEAFF. The DNA for the CDR3 is TGTGCCAGCAGTTTATTGCAGGGGTGGGCTGAAGCTTTCTTT.

This rearrangement joins TRBV29-1 to TRBJ2-3; possibly TRBD1 or TRBD2 for D (5 bases each). CDR1 is SQVTM, CDR2 ANQGSEA, per germline. This CDR3 comprises 12 residues. Trimming cost V 7 bases and J 6 bases, with 14 bases left between them. This CDR3 reads CSARGRMDTQYF. The DNA for the CDR3 is TGCAGCGCTAGGGGACGGATGGATACGCAGTATTTT.